These T cell receptor beta chains were read from a single sample in a study of blood T cell repertoires in COVID-19. Only in-frame clones appear in the TCRdb table, and some are missing; sequencing was by immunoSEQ multiplex PCR. This repertoire shows some 78,000 clones, about 88% found once; its top ten account for 9.5% to 15%. The specimen sequenced was peripheral blood. These receptors were collected from a man aged 65 to 85 with active or convalescent COVID-19. Each CDR3 is given with its conserved first and last residue. Fields, in order: V gene, D gene, J gene, CDR3 protein. D genes are given only for firm matches.

>TRBV25-1|NA|TRBJ1-2
CASSAGRGVGGYTF
>TRBV6-6|NA|TRBJ2-7
CASSYDSTSYEQYF
>TRBV29-1|NA|TRBJ2-3
CSVEGLRGWTDTQYF
>TRBV27|NA|TRBJ1-5
CASSLSPGLGNQPQHF
>TRBV5-6|NA|TRBJ1-2
CASSLGTAYGYTF
>TRBV7-6|TRBD2|TRBJ2-3
CASSLRRGGLGTDTQYF
>TRBV5-6|TRBD1|TRBJ2-7
CASSFRTGISYEQYF
>TRBV5-4|NA|TRBJ2-2
CASSFTTGPGELFF
>TRBV11-3|NA|TRBJ2-2
CASSRAGTGELFF
>TRBV3-1/TRBV3-2|NA|TRBJ2-1
CASSRRGEQFF
>TRBV11-2|TRBD1|TRBJ1-3
CASSLATGAGNTIYF
>TRBV19|TRBD1|TRBJ1-2
CASSPTGGVYGYTF
>TRBV7-8|NA|TRBJ2-4
CASSFGGEAKNIQYF
>TRBV9|NA|TRBJ2-3
CASSVAADTQYF
>TRBV18|NA|TRBJ2-1
CASSFTEIYNEQFF
>TRBV5-4|NA|TRBJ2-1
CASLRAGSLRSNEQFF
>TRBV7-2|NA|TRBJ1-4
CASSLRASAGASFEKLFF
>TRBV7-9|TRBD1|TRBJ1-5
CASSQGQGGNQPQHF
>TRBV11-2|NA|TRBJ1-5
CASSLGRGGLGNGNQPQHF
>TRBV21-1|NA|TRBJ1-5
CASSKDRGPYQPQHF
>TRBV9|NA|TRBJ2-2
CASSAFGTLNTGELFF
>TRBV10-1|NA|TRBJ2-7
CASSEYRAGYEQYF